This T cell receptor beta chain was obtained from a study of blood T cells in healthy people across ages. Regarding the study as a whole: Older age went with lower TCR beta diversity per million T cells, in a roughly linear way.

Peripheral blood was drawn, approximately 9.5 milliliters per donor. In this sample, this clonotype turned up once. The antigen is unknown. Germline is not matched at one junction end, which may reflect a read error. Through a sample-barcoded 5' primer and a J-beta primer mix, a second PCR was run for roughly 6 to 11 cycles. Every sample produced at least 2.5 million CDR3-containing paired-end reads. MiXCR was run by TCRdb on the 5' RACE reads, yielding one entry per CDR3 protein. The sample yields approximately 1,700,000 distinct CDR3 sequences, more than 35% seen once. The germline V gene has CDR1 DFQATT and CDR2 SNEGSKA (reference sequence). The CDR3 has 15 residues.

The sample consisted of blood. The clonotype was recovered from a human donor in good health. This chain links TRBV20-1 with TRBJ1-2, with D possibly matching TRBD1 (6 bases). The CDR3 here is CSTRGYSSRGYGYTF. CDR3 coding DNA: TGCAGTACTAGAGGGTACTCCTCCAGGGGCTATGGCTACACCTTC.